In this sample, the clone carrying this TCR beta chain turned up many times. Its target is not known. This sample stems from a study of human T cells and chemical hapten exposure. Study-level points and caveats: TCRs whose frequency exceeded 1 in 1000 remained the same following DPC sensitization.

TCRdb re-called the RACE reads with MiXCR, one entry per CDR3 protein. The table includes a few hundred thousand distinct CDR3 sequences, about 6% detected once. Time point in this sample: patch test 2, 6 weeks after DPC sensitization. Treatment noted: therapeutic diphenylcyclopropenone sensitization with weekly scalp DPC. V lost 1 base, J lost 0 bases, and 2 bases stayed unmatched. Germline CDR1 and CDR2: SGHTA and FQGNSA. The CDR3 is 15 residues long. The chain couples TRBV7-2 to TRBJ1-1, with TRBD1 matching over 7 bases. The clonotype was recovered from a woman aged 18-30 years with alopecia areata. Some clones in this sample may be carry-over from other donors' samples. The source material was whole blood, sampled in connection with sensitization to the hapten diphenylcyclopropenone (DPC). CDR3: CASSLEQGMNTEAFF. Here the CDR3 DNA reads TGTGCCAGCAGCTTAGAACAGGGGATGAACACTGAAGCTTTCTTT.